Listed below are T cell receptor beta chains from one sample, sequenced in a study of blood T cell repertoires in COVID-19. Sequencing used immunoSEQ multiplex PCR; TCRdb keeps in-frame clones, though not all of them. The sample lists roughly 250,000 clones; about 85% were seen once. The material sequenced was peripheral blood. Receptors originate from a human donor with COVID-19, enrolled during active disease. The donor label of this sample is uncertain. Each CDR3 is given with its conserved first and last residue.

CDR3: CASSLPTGSRWYTEAFF
length: 17
J: TRBJ1-1
V: TRBV28

CDR3: CARSCSGTPNTGELFF
length: 16
J: TRBJ2-2
V: TRBV5-3

CDR3: CASSPGEWAGNTIYF
length: 15
J: TRBJ1-3
V: TRBV18

CDR3: CASSIQGWGGYTF
length: 13
J: TRBJ1-2
V: TRBV27

CDR3: CASQPAGGRGEAFF
length: 14
J: TRBJ1-1
V: TRBV5-5

CDR3: CATSTTGVRGETQYF
length: 15
J: TRBJ2-5
V: TRBV24-1

CDR3: CASSHPPGGTEQYF
length: 14
J: TRBJ2-7
V: TRBV3-1/TRBV3-2

CDR3: CASSRGTGRPTEAFF
length: 15
J: TRBJ1-1
V: TRBV14

CDR3: CAITPGQGSYEQYF
length: 14
J: TRBJ2-7
V: TRBV10-3

CDR3: CASSLFSPGQSNQPQHF
length: 17
J: TRBJ1-5
V: TRBV27

CDR3: CAISEVRQPQHF
length: 12
J: TRBJ1-5
V: TRBV10-3

CDR3: CASSQVTGGFEAFF
length: 14
J: TRBJ1-1
V: TRBV3-1/TRBV3-2

CDR3: CAWSDPGTVVNTEAFF
length: 16
J: TRBJ1-1
V: TRBV30

CDR3: CASSLTSSPYEQYF
length: 14
J: TRBJ2-7
V: TRBV5-1

CDR3: CAISESIAVGTDTQYF
length: 16
J: TRBJ2-3
V: TRBV10-3

CDR3: CASSYGGDGLIYGYTF
length: 16
J: TRBJ1-2
V: TRBV6-5

CDR3: CASSLGTGPITDTQYF
length: 16
J: TRBJ2-3
V: TRBV7-3

CDR3: CASGPDRELSQPQHF
length: 15
J: TRBJ1-5
V: TRBV19